These 22 T cell receptor beta chains were all obtained from the same sample, sequenced in a study of monozygotic twins with inflammatory bowel disease. TCRdb reprocessed the 5' RACE reads and keeps a single row for each CDR3 protein, giving no DNA. The table lists over 100,000 distinct CDR3 sequences, with 9.5% to 15% in the top ten. The sequenced sample consisted of blood. These receptors came from a human donor with ulcerative colitis or Crohn's disease, or a healthy co-twin of an affected twin (not recorded which).

The chain joins TRBV3-1 to TRBJ2-7; there is no DNA to check the TCRdb D call of TRBD2. This CDR3 has 14 amino acids. Per germline, CDR1 LGHDT and CDR2 YNNKEL (reference sequence). CDR3 sequence reads: CASSTPGLAREQYF.

The chain employs TRBV5-1 and TRBJ2-7; TCRdb gives TRBD1 as the D gene, but with no DNA this cannot be confirmed. Per germline, CDR1 SGHRS and CDR2 YFSETQ. This CDR3 is 14 amino acids long. The CDR3 loop is CASSLAGTGYEQYF.

The J gene is TRBJ2-2, the V gene TRBV12-3 or TRBV12-4; the D gene TCRdb calls, TRBD1, cannot be checked with no DNA. The CDR3 totals 14 residues. CDR3 residues: CASSPERNTGELFF.

V usage is TRBV5-4 and J usage is TRBJ1-3; TCRdb returns TRBD1, unconfirmable since there is no DNA. The CDR3 consists of 14 residues. CDR1 is SGHNT and CDR2 is YYREEE in the germline V gene (reference sequence). This CDR3 reads CASSPPGPGNTIYF.

The chain couples TRBV6-2 or TRBV6-3 to TRBJ2-1; TCRdb's D call of TRBD1 is untestable without DNA. The CDR3 spans 21 residues. Per the germline V gene, CDR1 is MNHEY and CDR2 is SVGEGT. CDR3 loop: CASSQLGVGGSGVRSYNEQFF.

The chain links TRBV7-3 to TRBJ2-3; with no DNA, the TCRdb D assignment of TRBD1 cannot be verified. This CDR3 region has 14 residues. The germline gives CDR1 SGHTA, CDR2 FQGTGA. CDR3 sequence reads: CASSAGQVGDTQYF.

The rearrangement uses TRBV5-1 and TRBJ2-7. Germline V gene data show CDR1 as SGHRS and CDR2 as YFSETQ. The CDR3 loop spans 16 amino acids. The CDR3 protein is CASSLAAAVSSYEQYF.

This chain connects TRBV20-1 to TRBJ2-7; TCRdb's D call, TRBD2, is unchecked because there is no DNA. Per germline, CDR1 DFQATT and CDR2 SNEGSKA (reference sequence). The CDR3 covers 13 residues. This chain's CDR3 is CSARATNSYEQYF.

The V gene is TRBV12-3 or TRBV12-4, the J gene TRBJ2-1; the D call from TCRdb, TRBD2, cannot be confirmed without DNA. The CDR3 totals 16 residues. CDR3 protein: CASSLLAGGSYNEQFF.

This sequence joins TRBV6-2 or TRBV6-3 and TRBJ2-7; TCRdb selects TRBD2, and the lack of DNA leaves this call unchecked. The CDR3 runs 18 residues. Germline values: CDR1 MNHEY, CDR2 SVGEGT. CDR3 in amino acids: CASRRHGRSSEWAYEQYF.

V gene TRBV20-1 combines with J gene TRBJ2-1; the D call from TCRdb, TRBD2, cannot be confirmed without DNA. The germline V gene has CDR1 DFQATT and CDR2 SNEGSKA (reference sequence). The CDR3 sequence is 16 residues long. This CDR3 reads CSARVGGAINYNEQFF.

The chain employs TRBV2 and TRBJ2-2; the D call from TCRdb, TRBD2, cannot be confirmed without DNA. In germline, CDR1 is SNHLY, CDR2 FYNNEI. CDR3 length: 15 residues. This CDR3 is CASRGTSGNTGELFF.

The chain links TRBV19 to TRBJ1-5. This CDR3 has 15 residues. From germline, CDR1 is LNHDA and CDR2 SQIVND (reference sequence). CDR3 in amino acids: CASRGLGESNQPQHF.

This sequence joins TRBV11-2 and TRBJ2-4; the TCRdb call, TRBD2, lacks DNA for checking. Germline values: CDR1 SGHAT, CDR2 FQNNGV. CDR3 length: 14 amino acids. CDR3 loop: CASSRGGAKNIQYF. The full variable domain, completed using reference TRBV11-2 and TRBJ2-4, is EAGVAQSPRYKIIEKRQSVAFWCNPISGHATLYWYQQILGQGPKLLIQFQNNGVVDDSQLPKDRFSAERLKGVDSTLKIQPAKLEDSAVYLCASSRGGAKNIQYFGAGTRLSVL.

The CDR3 loop reads CASSSRRLTTNTGELFF. The chain employs TRBV7-2 and TRBJ2-2; checking the TCRdb D call of TRBD1 is not possible without DNA. There are 17 residues in the CDR3. From germline, CDR1 is SGHTA and CDR2 FQGNSA.

The rearrangement joins TRBV4-2 to TRBJ1-1. From germline, CDR1 is LGHNA and CDR2 YNFKEQ. CDR3 size: 14 residues. The CDR3 protein is CASSQDSRNTEAFF.

The gene calls are TRBV14 and TRBJ2-5. Germline V CDR1 and CDR2: SGHDN, FVKESK. The CDR3 runs to 16 residues. The CDR3 region is CASSQDRADSVETQYF.

The V and J genes are TRBV19 and TRBJ2-1; lacking DNA, the TRBD2 call made by TCRdb goes unchecked. CDR3 length equals 14 residues. The germline gives CDR1 LNHDA, CDR2 SQIVND (reference sequence). CDR3 region: CASSPTGTRNEQFF.

V and J are TRBV10-3 and TRBJ2-7; without DNA, the TCRdb call of TRBD1 cannot be checked. Germline V CDR1 and CDR2: ENHRY, SYGVKD. The CDR3 length is 13 residues. CDR3 residues: CAISASKQGEQYF.

The rearrangement uses TRBV20-1 and TRBJ2-2; as DNA is missing, the TRBD2 call by TCRdb cannot be tested. The CDR3 has 16 residues. Per the germline V gene, CDR1 is DFQATT and CDR2 is SNEGSKA (reference sequence). The CDR3 sequence is CSARVFPGTQAGELFF.

The V gene is TRBV4-3, the J gene TRBJ2-1; TCRdb gives TRBD2 as the D gene, but with no DNA this cannot be confirmed. The CDR3 has 16 residues. Germline CDR1 reads LGHNA; CDR2 reads YSLEER. The CDR3 is CASSSRTSGVYNEQFF.

The CDR3 region is CASSPGDRSSYEQYF. The V and J genes are TRBV12-3 or TRBV12-4 and TRBJ2-7; TCRdb's D call of TRBD1 is untestable without DNA. The CDR3 is made up of 15 amino acids.